This is a list of T cell receptor beta chains from one sample in a study of CD8 T cells in Susac syndrome. TCRdb re-derived calls from the immunoSEQ multiplex PCR reads in MiXCR, one entry per CDR3 protein. The data show 250,000 to 300,000 distinct CDR3 sequences, approximately 85% seen once. Sample: CD8+ T cells from PBMCs. The receptor set was obtained from a human donor with multiple sclerosis. The CDR3 runs from the conserved cysteine through the conserved F or W. The D gene is left open where the match is weak. Size is stated for part of the rows, as once, few or many counts, or as a class when the clone is expanded.

CDR3aa | CDR3nt | v_gene | abundance | d_gene | j_gene
CASSPYQAGRNTEAFF | TGTGCCAGCAGCCCATATCAGGCCGGCAGAAACACTGAAGCTTTCTTT | TRBV7-3 | NA | NA | TRBJ1-1
CASSQDTRRDYARLQFF | TGCGCCAGCAGCCAAGATACAAGGAGGGACTATGCACGTTTGCAGTTCTTC | TRBV4-3 | NA | TRBD2 | TRBJ2-1
CASSHPQVAGANVLTF | TGTGCCAGTAGTCACCCCCAGGTGGCCGGGGCCAACGTCCTGACTTTC | TRBV19 | NA | NA | TRBJ2-6
CASSFYGYEQYF | TGTGCCAGCAGTTTCTATGGTTACGAGCAGTACTTC | TRBV28 | few | NA | TRBJ2-7
CATSGGNNQPQHF | TGTGCCACCAGTGGAGGAAATAATCAGCCCCAGCATTTT | TRBV24-1 | NA | NA | TRBJ1-5
CASGEGTAYEQYF | TGTGCCAGCGGGGAGGGGACAGCTTACGAGCAGTACTTC | TRBV5-6 | NA | NA | TRBJ2-7
CASSFGDSTYEQYF | TGTGCCAGCAGCTTTGGGGACAGCACCTACGAGCAGTACTTC | TRBV7-8 | NA | TRBD1 | TRBJ2-7
CASSFYLVNTGELFF | TGCGCCAGCAGCTTTTACCTAGTGAACACCGGGGAGCTGTTTTTT | TRBV5-1 | NA | NA | TRBJ2-2
CASRGGVAYEQYF | TGTGCCAGCAGGGGCGGCGTAGCCTACGAGCAGTACTTC | TRBV27 | NA | NA | TRBJ2-7
CASRSAAKNIQYF | TGTGCCAGCCGCTCCGCAGCCAAAAACATTCAGTACTTC | TRBV7-9 | NA | NA | TRBJ2-4
CATLPGGTTYYNEQFF | TGTGCCACCCTGCCAGGCGGGACTACGTACTACAATGAGCAGTTCTTC | TRBV11-2 | NA | TRBD2 | TRBJ2-1
CASSLATASYEQYF | TGTGCCAGCAGCTTAGCGACGGCCTCCTACGAGCAGTACTTC | TRBV7-9 | NA | NA | TRBJ2-7
CSAIPEDRAGGNTQYF | TGCAGTGCTATTCCCGAGGACAGGGCCGGGGGTAATACGCAGTATTTT | TRBV20-1 | NA | TRBD1 | TRBJ2-3
CASSQGSGYYEQYF | TGCGCCAGCAGCCAAGGTTCAGGGTACTACGAGCAGTACTTC | TRBV4-3 | NA | NA | TRBJ2-7
CASSLVLGPSYNEQFF | TGTGCCAGCAGCTTAGTACTAGGCCCCTCCTACAATGAGCAGTTCTTC | TRBV7-2 | NA | NA | TRBJ2-1
CASSHGLAGAYEQYF | TGCGCCAGCAGCCATGGGTTAGCGGGGGCCTACGAGCAGTACTTC | TRBV4-3 | few | TRBD2 | TRBJ2-7
CASTRDRPLAEQYF | TGTGCCAGCACCCGGGACAGACCCCTGGCCGAGCAGTACTTC | TRBV28 | NA | TRBD1 | TRBJ2-7
CASSYAAGGLHYEQYF | TGTGCCAGCAGTTATGCAGCGGGAGGGCTTCACTACGAGCAGTACTTC | TRBV28 | NA | TRBD2 | TRBJ2-7
CASRPGTALYEQYF | TGTGCCAGCAGACCCGGGACAGCTCTCTACGAGCAGTACTTC | TRBV27 | NA | TRBD1 | TRBJ2-7
CASSLAWTANTEAFF | TGTGCCAGCAGCTTAGCCTGGACAGCGAACACTGAAGCTTTCTTT | TRBV11-2 | NA | NA | TRBJ1-1
CASTRAPDTQYF | TGTGCCAGCACCAGGGCCCCAGATACGCAGTATTTT | TRBV2 | NA | NA | TRBJ2-3
CASRPDWTVDTEAFF | TGTGCCAGCAGGCCTGATTGGACGGTCGACACTGAAGCTTTCTTT | TRBV6-2/TRBV6-3 | NA | NA | TRBJ1-1
CATSTTEFNEQFF | TGTGCCACCAGTACGACGGAGTTCAATGAGCAGTTCTTC | TRBV15 | NA | NA | TRBJ2-1